This passage covers 18 T cell receptor beta chains from one sample sequenced in a study of shared clonotypes between healthy human individuals. The method was immunoSEQ multiplex PCR; TCRdb's version includes in-frame clones alone and lacks a portion of them. The sample contains 2 million to 2.5 million clones, more than 85% of which appear only once. Cells designated naive CD8 were CD45RO-negative and were positively selected for CCR7, with terminally differentiated effector memory CD45RA+ cells excluded. Source material: naive CD8+ T cells from PBMCs. The source of these receptors is a man aged 18 to 30 in good health. Some clones in this sample may be carry-over from other donors' samples.

The chain joins TRBV28 to TRBJ1-2, with a tentative D call TRBD1 (6 bases). This CDR3 has 13 residues. Trimming removed 7 bases from V and 3 bases from J, with 12 bases in between. Germline V gene lookup returns CDR1 MDHEN and CDR2 SYDVKM. CDR3 region: CASTWRGHYGYTF. DNA for the CDR3: TGTGCCAGCACGTGGCGGGGGCACTATGGCTACACCTTC.

This clone appeared a single time. The chain couples TRBV28 to TRBJ1-1; D gene ambiguous. CDR3 length: 15 residues. V was pared by 7 bases and J by 4 bases, with 19 bases between. CDR1 and CDR2 from the germline V gene are MDHEN and SYDVKM. CDR3 sequence (DNA): TGTGCCAGCAAGGAGAGGTCGCGGGTTGGCACTGAAGCTTTCTTT. Protein sequence: CASKERSRVGTEAFF.

The J gene is TRBJ1-2, the V gene TRBV9, with D uncertain. V gave up 0 bases and J gave up 6 bases, with 12 bases separating them. Germline-derived CDR1 and CDR2 are SGDLS and YYNGEE. The CDR3 extends over 14 amino acids. CDR3 protein: CASSVDWTDDGYTF. CDR3 sequence (DNA): TGTGCCAGCAGCGTAGATTGGACTGATGATGGCTACACCTTC. Filled out from reference TRBV9 and TRBJ1-2, the complete variable domain reads DSGVTQTPKHLITATGQRVTLRCSPRSGDLSVYWYQQSLDQGLQFLIQYYNGEERAKGNILERFSAQQFPDLHSELNLSSLELGDSALYFCASSVDWTDDGYTFGSGTRLTVV.

The chain employs TRBV4-1 and TRBJ1-1, with TRBD1 matching 7 bases. This CDR3 contains 16 residues. V trimming: 3 bases; J trimming: 1 base; junction bases outside the gene matches: 8. Germline lookup yields CDR1 MGHRA and CDR2 YSYEKL. The CDR3: CASSHRTGARNTEAFF. CDR3 DNA sequence: TGCGCCAGCAGCCATCGAACAGGGGCAAGGAACACTGAAGCTTTCTTT.

This sequence joins TRBV7-9 and TRBJ2-1; 8 bases are shared with TRBD1. V dropped 0 bases and J dropped 5; count of bases not matched to a gene: 3. This CDR3 is built from 15 residues. In germline, CDR1 is SEHNR, CDR2 FQNEAQ (reference sequence). The CDR3 DNA reads TGTGCCAGCAGCTTAGCCAGGGGGCTTCACAATGAGCAGTTCTTC. Amino acid sequence: CASSLARGLHNEQFF.

This chain connects TRBV7-9 to TRBJ2-7; 10 nucleotides match TRBD1. V lost 3 bases, J lost 4 bases, and 3 bases stayed unmatched. Germline CDR1 reads SEHNR; CDR2 reads FQNEAQ (reference sequence). The CDR3 extends over 14 amino acids. DNA of the CDR3: TGTGCCAGCAGCTTGGGACAGGGGTGGTACGAGCAGTACTTC. Its translation is CASSLGQGWYEQYF.

The chain couples TRBV5-4 to TRBJ2-7, with TRBD1 as a possible D gene (6 bases). V lost 4 bases to trimming and J lost 5 bases, with 19 bases between them. Per germline, CDR1 SGHNT and CDR2 YYREEE (reference sequence). CDR3 length: 15 amino acids. CDR3 bases: TGTGCCAGCAGCCGAACAAGGGGGTTAAGGGACGAGCAGTACTTC. Residues: CASSRTRGLRDEQYF.

This chain links TRBV5-1 with TRBJ1-1, with D possibly TRBD1 on 5 matching bases. V lost 5 bases and J 3 bases, leaving 17 bases between the germline ends. The V gene's germline CDR1 is SGHRS and CDR2 YFSETQ. This CDR3 is 15 amino acids long. The CDR3 nucleotides read TGCGCCAGCAGACCAGCCGGGACTGACTACACTGAAGCTTTCTTT. It translates to CASRPAGTDYTEAFF. The full variable domain, with the rest looked up from reference TRBV5-1 and TRBJ1-1, is KAGVTQTPRYLIKTRGQQVTLSCSPISGHRSVSWYQQTPGQGLQFLFEYFSETQRNKGNFPGRFSGRQFSNSRSEMNVSTLELGDSALYLCASRPAGTDYTEAFFGQGTRLTVV.

This clone occurred once. V usage is TRBV4-1 and J usage is TRBJ1-1, with D tentatively TRBD1 (6 bases). Trimming cost V 2 bases and J 0 bases, with 16 bases left between them. CDR1 is MGHRA, CDR2 YSYEKL, per germline. The CDR3 is 17 residues long. The CDR3 DNA follows: TGCGCCAGCAGCCAAACGCTAGGACAGCTGATGAACACTGAAGCTTTCTTT. This gives the protein CASSQTLGQLMNTEAFF.

This sequence joins TRBV6-6 and TRBJ2-1, with D unclear. Germline CDR1 MNHNY, CDR2 SVGAGI (reference sequence). The CDR3 has 15 amino acids. The germline V and J ends were trimmed by 0 bases and 4 bases, with 10 bases remaining between them. The CDR3 loop reads CASSYSKTGYNEQFF. CDR3 bases: TGTGCCAGCAGTTACTCGAAGACTGGATACAATGAGCAGTTCTTC.

The chain employs TRBV5-4 and TRBJ2-7; 8 bases are shared with TRBD1. V trimming: 4 bases; J trimming: 0 bases; junction bases outside the gene matches: 6. Germline V gene sequence: CDR1 SGHNT, CDR2 YYREEE (reference sequence). This CDR3 contains 15 residues. The CDR3 protein is CASSPDRGLSYEQYF. The DNA for the CDR3 is TGTGCCAGCAGCCCTGACAGGGGCCTCTCCTACGAGCAGTACTTC.

J is TRBJ1-1 and V is TRBV7-6; D call uncertain. The CDR3 spans 14 residues. V shed 2 bases and J shed 6 bases, with 13 bases lying between them. Germline V gene lookup returns CDR1 SGHVS and CDR2 FNYEAQ. CDR3 DNA: TGTGCCAGCAGCTTAAGAGGAATGGGTTCTGAAGCTTTCTTT. This gives the protein CASSLRGMGSEAFF.

The rearrangement joins TRBV7-2 to TRBJ1-2, with D maybe TRBD1 (5 bases). V was trimmed by 3 bases and J by 0 bases, leaving 8 bases between them. Germline V gene data show CDR1 as SGHTA and CDR2 as FQGNSA. There are 14 residues in the CDR3. CDR3 DNA: TGTGCCAGCAGCTTGGACAAAACTAACTATGGCTACACCTTC. Its protein product is CASSLDKTNYGYTF.

This clone was found once. This chain joins TRBV28 and TRBJ2-2; either TRBD1 or TRBD2 may fit D (5 bases each). The germline V gene has CDR1 MDHEN and CDR2 SYDVKM. Trimming shortened V by 9 bases and J by 6 bases, and 14 bases separated the two germline ends. CDR3 length: 13 amino acids. In DNA form, the CDR3 reads TGTGCCAGTTGCGGTGAGGGGCCCGGGGAGCTGTTTTTT. Translating gives CASCGEGPGELFF.

The chain couples TRBV19 to TRBJ2-5; D not certain. In germline, CDR1 is LNHDA, CDR2 SQIVND (reference sequence). The CDR3 covers 14 residues. V lost 3 bases and J 9 bases, leaving 17 bases between the germline ends. The CDR3 reads CASSISPGSMSQYF. As DNA, the CDR3 is TGTGCCAGTAGTATCAGCCCTGGCTCGATGTCCCAGTACTTC.

The chain has TRBV5-1 and TRBJ1-1; possible D gene TRBD1, 5 bases. CDR1 and CDR2 (germline): SGHRS, YFSETQ. Trimming removed 4 bases at V and 4 bases at J, with 17 bases between. CDR3 length: 15 amino acids. CDR3 nucleotides: TGCGCCAGCAGCCCTTCACACGGGGGTCCCACTGAAGCTTTCTTT. Amino acids: CASSPSHGGPTEAFF.

This clone was counted once. The rearrangement uses TRBV27 and TRBJ1-1, with unresolved D. The CDR3 length is 13 residues. V was cut by 4 bases and J by 4 bases, with 10 bases left in between. From germline, CDR1 is MNHEY and CDR2 SMNVEV (reference sequence). CDR3 sequence: CASSSRDRTEAFF. The CDR3 DNA sequence: TGTGCCAGCAGTTCACGGGATCGCACTGAAGCTTTCTTT.

The CDR3 DNA sequence: TGTGCCAGTAGTATGTTTCGTGGGGATGGCTACACCTTC. Translating it yields CASSMFRGDGYTF. The chain recombines TRBV19 with TRBJ1-2; D gene unclear. V was clipped by 3 bases and J by 6 bases, with 11 bases between them. There are 13 residues in the CDR3. Germline values: CDR1 LNHDA, CDR2 SQIVND (reference sequence).